This T cell receptor beta chain was captured by sequencing in a study of blood T cell repertoires in COVID-19. The overall study: Nucleic acid was either cDNA or gDNA, and it came from T cells, B-cell-depleted T cells, or PBMCs.

Each recovered donor of Cohort 3 presented with two negative PCRs, clearance, or symptom resolution. Authors' methods: By means of reference gene primer amplification, nucleated cell counts were estimated. Data came from immunoSEQ multiplex PCR; TCRdb stores just in-frame clones and leaves some out. The V and J calls and clone size were taken over from that table, and D and trimming were inferred from the DNA. The sample records about 270,000 clones, roughly 86% being singletons. The origin of this receptor is a woman aged 55-69 years who had recovered from COVID-19. The sequencing input was PBMCs or T cells enriched from blood (not recorded which).

The CDR3 DNA reads TGTGCCAGTAGTGGGCTGATTCCGGGACTAGCGGGGGCCTCCTACAATGAGCAGTTCTTC. Protein sequence: CASSGLIPGLAGASYNEQFF. The chain couples TRBV19 to TRBJ2-1, with TRBD2 identical over 14 bases. Germline values: CDR1 LNHDA, CDR2 SQIVND (reference sequence). V lost 5 bases, J lost 0 bases, and 12 bases stayed unmatched. CDR3 length: 20 amino acids.